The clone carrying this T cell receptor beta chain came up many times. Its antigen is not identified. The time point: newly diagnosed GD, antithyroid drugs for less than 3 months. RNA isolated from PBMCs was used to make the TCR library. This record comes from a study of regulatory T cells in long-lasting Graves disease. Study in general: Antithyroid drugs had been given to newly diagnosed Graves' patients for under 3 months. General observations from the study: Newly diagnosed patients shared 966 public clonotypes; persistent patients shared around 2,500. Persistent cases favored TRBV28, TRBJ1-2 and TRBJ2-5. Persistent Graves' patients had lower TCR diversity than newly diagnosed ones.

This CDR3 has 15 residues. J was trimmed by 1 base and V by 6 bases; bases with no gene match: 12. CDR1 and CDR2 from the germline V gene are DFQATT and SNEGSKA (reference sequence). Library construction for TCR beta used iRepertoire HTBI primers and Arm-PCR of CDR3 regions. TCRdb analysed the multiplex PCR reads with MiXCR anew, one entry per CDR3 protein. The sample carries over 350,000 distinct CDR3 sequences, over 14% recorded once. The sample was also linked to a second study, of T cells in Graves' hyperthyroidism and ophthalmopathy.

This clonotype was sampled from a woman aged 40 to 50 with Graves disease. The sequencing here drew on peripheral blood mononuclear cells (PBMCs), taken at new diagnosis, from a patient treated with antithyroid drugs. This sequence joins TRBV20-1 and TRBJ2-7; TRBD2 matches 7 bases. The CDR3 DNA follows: TGCAGTGCCAGTGTTCGCGGGAGTGTATCCTACGAGCAGTACTTC. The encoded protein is CSASVRGSVSYEQYF.